These T cell receptor beta chains were read from a single sample in a study of control samples from healthy donors and cancer patients. The protocol was immunoSEQ multiplex PCR, while the TCRdb copy is restricted to in-frame clones and leaves out a portion. Counted here are approximately 97,000 clones, around 85% occurring once; the ten biggest clones make up around a fifth. The sample taken for sequencing was blood. These receptors all stem from a man aged 25 to 40 in good health. The conserved cysteine and the conserved F or W are not part of the CDR3 here.

v_call	j_call	cdr3_aa
TRBV19	TRBJ2-7	ASSRRGQGINEQY
TRBV6-5	TRBJ1-2	ASSFGQGNYGYT
TRBV5-1	TRBJ2-7	ASSSTGPGTATYEQY
TRBV12-3/TRBV12-4	TRBJ1-5	ASTGLNQPQH
TRBV28	TRBJ1-1	ASSWVTGALAF
TRBV7-9	TRBJ2-2	ASGKDRVGTGELF
TRBV4-2	TRBJ2-7	ASSQEASGASYEQY
TRBV7-2	TRBJ2-1	ASSSQGSIGNEQF
TRBV28	TRBJ2-4	ASSLSREGAKNIQY
TRBV5-6	TRBJ1-4	ASRRQSTNEKLF
TRBV5-4	TRBJ2-1	ASSLDGREQF
TRBV5-1	TRBJ2-5	ASSEVVTGVQETQY
TRBV24-1	TRBJ1-1	ATSDPGDRSLKAF
TRBV19	TRBJ1-2	ASSIAGTGGNYGYT
TRBV7-9	TRBJ1-1	ASSLAGLHTEAF
TRBV9	TRBJ2-1	ASSVEVHNEQF
TRBV14	TRBJ1-2	ASSQEEGGYGYT
TRBV18	TRBJ1-1	ASSPLGIGTEAF
TRBV19	TRBJ1-5	ASSRRRGANQPQH
TRBV7-2	TRBJ2-1	ASSEAGGSYNEQF
TRBV19	TRBJ2-1	ASSIVAWLAYNEQF
TRBV7-9	TRBJ1-5	ASSIQGGQPQH
TRBV12-3/TRBV12-4	TRBJ2-7	ASSWTSDYEQY
TRBV4-2	TRBJ1-2	ASSQDRGNYGYT
TRBV9	TRBJ2-1	ASSVTGGGGSWNEQF
TRBV27	TRBJ2-3	ASRQRVGVTDTQY
TRBV3-1/TRBV3-2	TRBJ1-3	ASSQGWDNSGNTIY
TRBV2	TRBJ2-7	ASSRTTGTSSGEQY
TRBV28	TRBJ1-5	ASRAPGLFNQPQH
TRBV28	TRBJ1-2	ASSSGGSQYGYT